This T cell receptor (beta chain) is drawn from a study of shared clonotypes between healthy human individuals. Study results and caveats: The study found about 5% of naive CD4 clonotypes shared across four donors. In general, naive subsets displayed greater estimated richness than memory subsets did.

Clones were read by immunoSEQ multiplex PCR, and TCRdb kept only the in-frame ones, dropping some. The sample has some 660,000 clones; around 73% are singletons. Each sample came from a Caucasian adult donor living in Nashville, Tennessee. Naive CD45RA+ and memory CD45RA-negative subsets were split from CD4+ cells. This clone occurred a few times. Its specificity is unknown. The CDR3 runs 12 residues. V lost 8 bases, J lost 5 bases, and 11 bases lay in between. Germline V gene sequence: CDR1 SNHLY, CDR2 FYNNEI. The chain has TRBV2 and TRBJ2-3; D not certain. The source is a woman aged 25 to 39 in good health. Sample: memory CD4+ T cells sorted from blood. Subset given: CD45RA-negative fraction. The CDR3 is CASFFLQDTQYF. For the CDR3, the DNA is TGTGCCAGCTTTTTTCTTCAAGATACGCAGTATTTT.